A selection of T cell receptor beta chains follows, all from one sample in a study of blood T cell repertoires in COVID-19. Produced via immunoSEQ multiplex PCR; TCRdb's table is partial and in-frame only. Of under 250,000 clones detected, more than 85% appear once; the ten largest clones hold 0.75% to 1%. The sequenced sample was peripheral blood. The source is a man in his 60s with COVID-19, enrolled during active disease. Each CDR3 is given without its conserved first and last residue.

TRBJ1-1	TRBV3-1/TRBV3-2	ASSQGTGGETEAF
TRBJ2-5	TRBV6-2/TRBV6-3	ASSYSAQETQY
TRBJ2-5	TRBV6-5	ASNAGTALEETQY
TRBJ1-1	TRBV4-1	ASSQGLAEAF
TRBJ2-1	TRBV2	ASSEDSYNEQF
TRBJ1-6	TRBV30	AWSVVRRANYNSPLH
TRBJ2-6	TRBV7-3	ASSLVASGANVLT
TRBJ2-7	TRBV18	ASSPRTSGVYEQY
TRBJ2-1	TRBV12-3/TRBV12-4	ASSRGQGANQF
TRBJ1-2	TRBV29-1	SVEEAGGQGYT
TRBJ2-1	TRBV18	ASSTNINEQF
TRBJ2-3	TRBV4-1	ASSQSTLAGGLTDTQY
TRBJ1-5	TRBV15	ATSRDRGVTQPQH
TRBJ1-4	TRBV28	ASSTTQGARGEKLF
TRBJ1-5	TRBV29-1	SVGAGGDSNQPQH
TRBJ1-6	TRBV28	ASSTGKGVLH
TRBJ1-6	TRBV2	ASSAGTGNNNSPLH
TRBJ2-5	TRBV4-1	ASSQEGSGGLN
TRBJ1-6	TRBV27	ASSPPGTGDSPLH
TRBJ1-6	TRBV5-1	ASSSGTGAANSPLH
TRBJ1-2	TRBV19	ASIREGLNYGYT
TRBJ2-5	TRBV4-3	ASSQAGTGRNQETQY
TRBJ1-5	TRBV6-6	ATLPGGTLPGQPQH
TRBJ1-1	TRBV19	ASSAGAQGRVRTEAF
TRBJ2-6	TRBV4-1	ASSPGLAGGIGANVLT
TRBJ2-7	TRBV30	AWGTGLKYEQY
TRBJ2-2	TRBV7-7	ASSASGTGAGELF
TRBJ2-3	TRBV2	ARTSGTTDTQY
TRBJ1-5	TRBV7-2	ASSFAPGGNQPQH
TRBJ2-1	TRBV9	ASSAPGSGRSGEQF
TRBJ2-1	TRBV5-1	ASSIKSGGSGEQF
TRBJ2-2	TRBV7-6	ASSLVISGRANTGELF